Described below is a single TCR beta chain sequence and its context. The antigen is undetermined. After isolation, RNA underwent reverse transcription to generate cDNA as the sequencing template. TCRdb's table, derived via immunoSEQ multiplex PCR, lists solely in-frame clones and lacks some. Of 200,000 to 250,000 clones listed, 67% are singletons. The germline V and J ends were trimmed by 2 bases and 6 bases, with 8 bases remaining between them. The CDR3 length is 13 residues. Germline loops: CDR1 LGHNT, CDR2 FRNRAP. The data stem from a study of CD8+ T cells in alopecia areata. Across the whole study: Tofacitinib lasted 6 to 18 months, then 6 months off drug. Study-level results: An increase in clonality over normal scalp was evident in lesional scalp, especially alopecia totalis/universalis. Researchers reported that TCR sharing among patients proved less clear than in mice, possibly HLA-linked.

The sample consisted of CD4+ T cells sorted from blood, taken at week 0. This receptor was obtained from a human donor with alopecia areata. This chain joins TRBV12-5 and TRBJ1-5; D ambiguous. The CDR3 DNA is TGTGCTAGTGGTTTGTCCTGGGGTCAGCCCCAGCATTTT. Translating gives CASGLSWGQPQHF.